This TCR beta chain stems from a study of OX40 agonist ivuxolimab in advanced cancers. Study in general: Patients were infused with ivuxolimab every 2 weeks at 0.01 to 10 mg/kg.

Blood sampling was done at baseline, cycle 4 day 1, and cycle 7 day 1. The study, taken as a whole, reports: Circulating CD4+ and CD8+ T cells showed clonal expansion by week 6 at 0.1 to 3.0 mg/kg. CD8+ T cells (on average) carried more expanded clones than CD4+ T cells.

The protocol was immunoSEQ multiplex PCR, while the TCRdb copy is restricted to in-frame clones and leaves out a portion. Among nearly 25,000 clones listed, about three quarters were seen once. CDR3 length: 16 residues. V trimming: 7 bases; J trimming: 0 bases; junction bases outside the gene matches: 11. From germline, CDR1 is MDHEN and CDR2 SYDVKM. About this clone itself: What it binds is not known.

The clonotype comes from an adult with an advanced solid tumor such as melanoma, head and neck, liver or kidney cancer. The material was CD4+ or CD8+ T cells sorted from blood, obtained in a trial of the OX40 agonist ivuxolimab. The rearrangement joins TRBV28 to TRBJ1-2, with 7 bases identical to TRBD1. The CDR3 loop reads CASITPGQPSNYGYTF. The CDR3 DNA reads as TGTGCCAGCATTACGCCGGGACAGCCCTCTAACTATGGCTACACCTTC.